This T cell receptor beta chain was captured in a study of T cell responses to AZD1222 COVID-19 vaccine. Whole-study results and caveats: Donors in the cohort were predominantly white British and more often female, and clonal diversity was possibly underestimated. Two doses of AZD1222 preceded a rise in Spike-specific TCR breadth and depth. Repertoire collection took place solely once the T cell response had peaked. At baseline, just 6 or 7 AZD1222 recipients tested seropositive.

Per the germline V gene, CDR1 is LGHNA and CDR2 is YSLEER. The CDR3 sequence is 17 residues long. V gave up 4 bases and J gave up 4 bases, with 22 bases separating them. Repertoires were generated with immunoSEQ multiplex PCR, while TCRdb's copy carries only in-frame clones and drops some. The table shows some 130,000 clones, with approximately 86% occurring only once. On this clone itself: Its target is unknown.

The sample in question was peripheral blood, obtained 28 days after the second AZD1222 dose. The chain uses TRBV4-3 and TRBJ2-5; tentatively, D is TRBD2 (5 bases). The origin of this receptor is an adult who received the AZD1222 COVID-19 vaccine. The DNA of the CDR3 is TGCGCCAGCAGCCGCAGACGAGCTCGAGGGCTGGGAGAGACCCAGTACTTC. Translating gives CASSRRRARGLGETQYF.